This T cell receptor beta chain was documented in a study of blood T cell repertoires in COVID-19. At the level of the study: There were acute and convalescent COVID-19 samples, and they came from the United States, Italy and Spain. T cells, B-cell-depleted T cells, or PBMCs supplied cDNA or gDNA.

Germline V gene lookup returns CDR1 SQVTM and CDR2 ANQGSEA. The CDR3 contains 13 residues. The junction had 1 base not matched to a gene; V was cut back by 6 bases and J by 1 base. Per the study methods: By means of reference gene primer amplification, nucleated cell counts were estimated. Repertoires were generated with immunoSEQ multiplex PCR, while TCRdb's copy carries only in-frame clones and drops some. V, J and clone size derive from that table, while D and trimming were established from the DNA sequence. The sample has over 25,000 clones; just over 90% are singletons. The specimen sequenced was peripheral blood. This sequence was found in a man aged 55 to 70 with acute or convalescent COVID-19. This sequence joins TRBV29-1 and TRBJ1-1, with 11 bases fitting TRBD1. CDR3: CSVGQGANTEAFF. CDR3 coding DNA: TGCAGCGTCGGACAGGGGGCGAACACTGAAGCTTTCTTT. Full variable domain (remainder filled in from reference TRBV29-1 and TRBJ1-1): SAVISQKPSRDICQRGTSLTIQCQVDSQVTMMFWYRQQPGQSLTLIATANQGSEATYESGFVIDKFPISRPNLTFSTLTVSNMSPEDSSIYLCSVGQGANTEAFFGQGTRLTVV.